Shown below are 27 T cell receptor beta chains from a single sample sequenced in a study of blood T cells in healthy people across ages. Together with a sample-barcoded 5' primer, a J-beta primer mix was included in a second PCR lasting about 7 to 11 cycles. TCRdb reanalysed the 5' RACE reads using MiXCR and keeps one entry per CDR3 protein. The sample includes 710,000 or so distinct CDR3 sequences, approximately 29% of them seen just once. Material: blood. The receptors derive from a woman over 75 in good health.

This chain joins TRBV2 and TRBJ2-7; the D gene could be TRBD1 or TRBD2 (5 bases each). V gave up 10 bases and J gave up 0 bases, with 16 bases separating them. The CDR3 loop spans 14 amino acids. CDR1 and CDR2 from the germline V gene are SNHLY and FYNNEI. CDR3 sequence: CANQRDGSSYEQYF. CDR3 DNA: TGTGCCAACCAAAGGGACGGTAGCTCCTACGAGCAGTACTTC. The full variable domain, in which reference TRBV2 and TRBJ2-7 provide the parts outside the CDR3, is EPEVTQTPSHQVTQMGQEVILRCVPISNHLYFYWYRQILGQKVEFLVSFYNNEISEKSEIFDDQFSVERPDGSNFTLKIRSTKLEDSAMYFCANQRDGSSYEQYFGPGTRLTVT.

Notes on this clonotype: It is likely a read error, because the conserved phenylalanine at the end of the CDR3 is missing. The genes are TRBV30 and TRBJ2-5; D might be TRBD1 or TRBD2, each matching 6 bases. V lost 2 bases, J lost 4 bases, and 14 bases lay in between. The CDR3 runs 14 residues. The germline gives CDR1 GTSNPN, CDR2 SVGIG (reference sequence). The CDR3 DNA reads as TGTGCCTGGAGTCCCGAACAGGGAGGAGAGACCCAGTACTGC. This gives the protein CAWSPEQGGETQYC.

To note about this clonotype: A read error may be the cause here, since a much bigger clone is one base away. The chain is built from TRBV20-1 and TRBJ2-3; 11 nucleotides match TRBD2. The CDR3 loop spans 15 amino acids. The V segment lost 5 bases and the J segment 5 bases; nucleotides outside the gene matches: 9. Germline CDR1 DFQATT, CDR2 SNEGSKA (reference sequence). The CDR3 sequence: CSAPRTSGGIDTQYF. The CDR3 nucleotides are TGCAGTGCTCCCCGTACTAGCGGGGGCATAGATACGCAGTATTTT.

CDR3 bases: TGTGCCAGCAGCTTAGTTCAGCGGGGGGGCCACGAGCAGTACTTC. Its protein product is CASSLVQRGGHEQYF. This chain links TRBV11-2 with TRBJ2-7, with 10 bases fitting TRBD2. The V gene's germline CDR1 is SGHAT and CDR2 FQNNGV. This CDR3 region has 15 residues. The ends lost 1 base at V and 5 bases at J; junction bases unmatched: 5.

The chain has TRBV5-1 and TRBJ2-1; TRBD2 matches 9 bases. The CDR3 is 16 residues long. Trimming took 6 bases from V and 5 from J; bases not matched to a gene: 12. CDR1 SGHRS and CDR2 YFSETQ come from the germline V gene. The CDR3 sequence: CASTASGNFVDNEQFF. As DNA, the CDR3 is TGCGCCAGCACGGCTAGCGGGAATTTTGTGGACAATGAGCAGTTCTTC.

This clonotype was seen ten or more times. This chain connects TRBV2 to TRBJ2-5; possibly TRBD1 for D (6 bases). Trimming took off 6 bases at V and 1 base at J, with 24 bases between the two ends. There are 18 residues in the CDR3. Per the germline V gene, CDR1 is SNHLY and CDR2 is FYNNEI. The CDR3 DNA reads TGTGCCAGCAGGAATTGGGATATTCGACAGGCTGCCCAAGAGACCCAGTACTTC. This translates into CASRNWDIRQAAQETQYF.

V and J are TRBV29-1 and TRBJ2-1; perhaps D is TRBD1 or TRBD2 (5 bases each). Germline CDR1 and CDR2: SQVTM and ANQGSEA. V was trimmed by 3 bases and J by 2 bases, leaving 8 bases between them. The CDR3 runs 13 residues. The CDR3 reads CSVDRDAYNEQFF. For the CDR3, the DNA is TGCAGCGTTGACAGGGACGCCTACAATGAGCAGTTCTTC.

As concerns this clonotype: A junction end diverges from the germline sequence, so it may reflect a read error. The rearrangement uses TRBV7-9 and TRBJ1-4; TRBD1 is a possible D gene (5 bases). The CDR3 totals 16 residues. The V gene's germline CDR1 is SEHNR and CDR2 FQNEAQ (reference sequence). This chain's CDR3 is CASSPFRGGRLEKRFF. DNA of the CDR3: TGTGCCAGCAGCCCATTTCGGGGGGGTCGGCTCGAAAAACGGTTTTTT.

The chain has TRBV7-6 and TRBJ1-1; D is ambiguous. The CDR3 contains 13 residues. Germline values: CDR1 SGHVS, CDR2 FNYEAQ. V was clipped by 5 bases and J by 3 bases, with 10 bases between them. CDR3 sequence reads: CASSGRSDTEAFF. CDR3 coding DNA: TGTGCCAGCAGCGGTCGAAGTGACACTGAAGCTTTCTTT.

This clonotype was recorded many times. The chain employs TRBV10-3 and TRBJ2-2, with D uncertain. The V end lost 3 bases, the J end lost 7 bases, and 6 bases lay between the germline ends. This CDR3 comprises 12 residues. CDR1 ENHRY and CDR2 SYGVKD come from the germline V gene. CDR3: CAISDPVGELFF. DNA of the CDR3: TGTGCCATCAGTGATCCCGTCGGGGAGCTGTTTTTT.

V and J are TRBV4-3 and TRBJ2-1, with D maybe TRBD1 (6 bases). The DNA end is a closer match to TRBJ2-7, so the J assignment may be wrong. This CDR3 has 15 residues. Germline values: CDR1 LGHNA, CDR2 YSLEER. The CDR3 region is CASSQDGQSGYEQYF. The CDR3 nucleotides are TGCGCCAGCAGCCAAGATGGACAGTCGGGGTACGAGCAGTACTTC.

This clonotype was observed a few times. The chain links TRBV5-1 to TRBJ1-1; the match to TRBD1 covers 10 bases. Germline assignment: CDR1 SGHRS and CDR2 YFSETQ. V lost 2 bases to trimming and J lost 0 bases; unmatched junction nucleotides: 4. The CDR3 covers 16 residues. For the CDR3, the DNA is TGCGCCAGCAGCTTTTCCGGGACAGGGGTGAACACTGAAGCTTTCTTT. Protein product: CASSFSGTGVNTEAFF.

This clonotype showed up just a few times. The rearrangement links TRBV24-1 to TRBJ1-1, with TRBD1 matching over 10 bases. Germline CDR1 is KGHDR and CDR2 is SFDVKD. V was clipped by 0 bases and J by 4 bases; unmatched bases: 22. This CDR3 has 22 amino acids. CDR3 bases: TGTGCCACCAGTGATTTGCACTGGTCTCCGGGACAGGGGATGGCGAGTCTCACTGAAGCTTTCTTT. This encodes CATSDLHWSPGQGMASLTEAFF.

The V and J genes are TRBV6-1 and TRBJ2-5; D might be TRBD2 (5 bases). The CDR3 extends over 14 amino acids. CDR1 MNHNS and CDR2 SASEGT come from the germline V gene. Trimming cost V 2 bases and J 5 bases, with 12 bases left between them. The DNA for the CDR3 is TGTGCCAGCAGTGAACGCTTCAGAGGGGAGACCCAGTACTTC. Amino acid sequence: CASSERFRGETQYF.

This clonotype occurred many times. The chain links TRBV7-2 to TRBJ2-1, with 12 nucleotides matching TRBD2. V shed 2 bases and J 4 bases; nucleotides not matched to a gene: 9. The CDR3 sequence is 18 residues long. The V gene's germline CDR1 is SGHTA and CDR2 FQGNSA. CDR3 residues: CASSLSPSGGAFYNEQFF. Written as DNA, the CDR3 is TGTGCCAGCAGCTTAAGTCCTAGCGGGGGGGCTTTTTACAATGAGCAGTTCTTC.

V gene TRBV14 combines with J gene TRBJ1-1, with D possibly matching TRBD1 (5 bases). Germline V gene lookup returns CDR1 SGHDN and CDR2 FVKESK. With 1 base removed from V and 5 bases from J, the gap between germline ends came to 8 bases. The CDR3 loop spans 13 amino acids. In nucleotides, the CDR3 is TGTGCCAGCAGCCAAGCGGGGCGGACTGAAGCTTTCTTT. Its translation: CASSQAGRTEAFF.

Comments on this clonotype: One end of the junction does not line up with germline, which may come from a read error. CDR3 amino acids: CSTSTRGVTKNIQYF. CDR3 nucleotides: TGCAGTACTAGTACTCGGGGGGTAACCAAAAACATTCAGTACTTC. V usage is TRBV20-1 and J usage is TRBJ2-7, with 7 bases matching TRBD2. Matching the DNA end better, TRBJ2-4 makes the J call doubtful. This CDR3 is 15 amino acids long. Germline V CDR1 and CDR2: DFQATT, SNEGSKA (reference sequence).

Relative to its sample, this clonotype is medium-sized. The chain carries TRBV7-6 and TRBJ2-7; D is uncertain. With 2 bases removed from V and 7 bases from J, the gap between germline ends came to 9 bases. In germline, CDR1 is SGHVS, CDR2 FNYEAQ. CDR3 size: 12 residues. CDR3 sequence (DNA): TGTGCCAGCAGCTTAAGCGATCTAGAGCAGTACTTC. Protein sequence: CASSLSDLEQYF.

This clonotype was recorded at least ten times. The V call is TRBV5-1, the J call TRBJ2-4, with D possibly TRBD1 on 5 matching bases. The CDR3 contains 13 residues. The germline V gene has CDR1 SGHRS and CDR2 YFSETQ. With 0 bases removed from V and 8 bases from J, the gap between germline ends came to 9 bases. In DNA, the CDR3 is TGCGCCAGCAGCTTGGTGCTAGGGGACATTCAGTACTTC. Translation gives CASSLVLGDIQYF.

The V and J genes are TRBV20-1 and TRBJ2-1; 9 positions agree with TRBD2. The CDR3 sequence is 15 residues long. V trimming: 1 base; J trimming: 4 bases; junction bases outside the gene matches: 5. Per the germline V gene, CDR1 is DFQATT and CDR2 is SNEGSKA (reference sequence). The CDR3 region is CSARGVLAGYNEQFF. CDR3 DNA: TGCAGTGCTAGAGGGGTGCTAGCGGGGTACAATGAGCAGTTCTTC.

This clonotype was seen repeatedly, ten times or more. For the CDR3, the DNA is TGTGCCAGCAGCGGTAGGGGACTCCAAGAGACCCAGTACTTC. This translates into CASSGRGLQETQYF. The rearrangement links TRBV2 to TRBJ2-5, with D possibly being TRBD2 (6 bases). This CDR3 region has 14 residues. The germline gives CDR1 SNHLY, CDR2 FYNNEI. Trimming removed 6 bases at V and 1 base at J, with 12 bases between.

A single count supports this clonotype. This chain uses TRBV7-6 with TRBJ1-2, with D possibly being TRBD1 (6 bases). CDR1 is SGHVS, CDR2 FNYEAQ, per germline. The V gene lost 6 bases and the J gene lost 7 bases, with 18 bases spanning the gap. The CDR3 has 14 amino acids. For the CDR3, the DNA is TGTGCCAGCAGGCCACAGACAGGTGGGGGTGGCTACACCTTC. Translated: CASRPQTGGGGYTF.

V usage is TRBV5-1 and J usage is TRBJ2-1; D remains ambiguous. Germline assignment: CDR1 SGHRS and CDR2 YFSETQ. V was cut by 3 bases and J by 8 bases, with 21 bases left in between. The CDR3 has 16 residues. In DNA, the CDR3 is TGCGCCAGCAGCTCCACGGCTATCACAGAGCGCGATGAGCAGTTCTTC. This encodes CASSSTAITERDEQFF.

This clonotype has a count of ten or more. The chain employs TRBV9 and TRBJ1-6; 7 bases agree with TRBD1. V lost 1 base to trimming and J lost 8 bases; unmatched junction nucleotides: 6. The CDR3 runs to 15 residues. From germline, CDR1 is SGDLS and CDR2 YYNGEE. The CDR3 here is CASSVLSQGDSPLHF. DNA of the CDR3: TGTGCCAGCAGCGTACTGTCGCAGGGGGATTCACCCCTCCACTTT.

The sample holds a few counts of this clonotype. V gene TRBV30 combines with J gene TRBJ1-5, with 9 bases matching TRBD1. Looked up from germline, CDR1 is GTSNPN and CDR2 is SVGIG (reference sequence). The CDR3 runs 16 residues. The junction had 5 bases not matched to a gene; V was cut back by 2 bases and J by 0 bases. CDR3 DNA sequence: TGTGCCTGGAGTAGACAGGGGGTCTTTAGCAATCAGCCCCAGCATTTT. This gives the protein CAWSRQGVFSNQPQHF.

There are a few counts of this clonotype. The chain links TRBV27 to TRBJ1-6; maybe TRBD1 (5 bases). Trimming cost V 5 bases and J 6 bases, with 17 bases left between them. The V gene's germline CDR1 is MNHEY and CDR2 SMNVEV (reference sequence). The CDR3 totals 16 residues. CDR3 sequence reads: CASSPFLGGGNSPLHF. CDR3 sequence (DNA): TGTGCCAGCAGTCCTTTTTTGGGGGGAGGTAATTCACCCCTCCACTTT.

This clonotype was found a few times. The chain employs TRBV28 and TRBJ1-1; D may be TRBD1 (6 bases). V was cut by 6 bases and J by 1 base, with 15 bases left in between. CDR3 length equals 15 residues. Germline loops: CDR1 MDHEN, CDR2 SYDVKM. The CDR3 is CASRDPTGWNTEAFF. CDR3 coding DNA: TGTGCCAGCAGGGATCCGACAGGATGGAACACTGAAGCTTTCTTT.